These 23 T cell receptor beta chains share one sample of origin, sequenced in a study of blood T cell repertoires in COVID-19. Assay used: immunoSEQ multiplex PCR; TCRdb lists only in-frame clones, some missing. The sample includes 25,000 to 30,000 clones, 75% to 90% seen only once; the top ten take about 9.4%. The sample taken for sequencing was peripheral blood. These receptors came from a man in his fifties or sixties with acute or convalescent COVID-19.

This rearrangement joins TRBV7-9 to TRBJ1-2; TRBD1 matches at 7 bases. Germline CDR1 SEHNR, CDR2 FQNEAQ (reference sequence). This CDR3 has 14 amino acids. With V trimmed by 5 bases and J by 1 base, 4 bases remained unmatched. The CDR3 loop reads CASSLGQINYGYTF. The CDR3, as DNA: TGTGCCAGCAGCCTGGGACAGATTAACTATGGCTACACCTTC.

The chain combines TRBV18 with TRBJ1-5; no reliable D call. V was clipped by 3 bases and J by 0 bases, with 9 bases between them. CDR1 is KGHSH, CDR2 LQKENI, per germline. This CDR3 is built from 15 residues. The DNA for the CDR3 is TGTGCCAGCTCACCGTGGCAGGATAGCAATCAGCCCCAGCATTTT. Amino acid sequence: CASSPWQDSNQPQHF.

V usage is TRBV27 and J usage is TRBJ2-1, with D possibly TRBD1 on 7 matching bases. Trimming took off 5 bases at V and 4 bases at J, with 15 bases between the two ends. The CDR3 runs to 15 residues. Germline CDR1 reads MNHEY; CDR2 reads SMNVEV (reference sequence). CDR3: CASSPQGTYYNEQFF. CDR3 nucleotide sequence: TGTGCCAGCAGTCCACAGGGGACTTATTACAATGAGCAGTTCTTC.

The V call is TRBV5-1, the J call TRBJ1-2; D is possibly TRBD1 (6 bases). Germline CDR1 SGHRS, CDR2 YFSETQ. The ends were cut back, 7 bases at V and 4 bases at J, with 17 bases in the middle. This CDR3 comprises 14 residues. CDR3 region: CASGDPAGVYGYTF. The CDR3 bases are TGCGCCAGCGGGGACCCAGCAGGGGTCTATGGCTACACCTTC.

The rearrangement links TRBV11-2 to TRBJ2-5; 7 bases fit TRBD2. This CDR3 is built from 15 residues. Germline V CDR1 and CDR2: SGHAT, FQNNGV. V shed 1 base and J 5 bases; nucleotides not matched to a gene: 7. CDR3 sequence reads: CASSLVGGGAETQYF. The CDR3 coding sequence is TGTGCCAGCAGCTTAGTGGGCGGGGGAGCGGAGACCCAGTACTTC.

This sequence joins TRBV19 and TRBJ2-1; possibly TRBD2 for D (7 bases). Germline CDR1 LNHDA, CDR2 SQIVND (reference sequence). V was trimmed by 3 bases and J by 7 bases, leaving 16 bases between them. The CDR3 extends over 15 amino acids. In nucleotides, the CDR3 is TGTGCCAGTAGTATCGCGGGGGCAACGAGTAATGAGCAGTTCTTC. Protein product: CASSIAGATSNEQFF.

Here the CDR3 reads CASSLNRGGQETQYF. DNA for the CDR3: TGTGCCAGCTCGCTAAACAGGGGAGGCCAAGAGACCCAGTACTTC. The chain carries TRBV2 and TRBJ2-5; D might be TRBD1 (7 bases). The germline V gene has CDR1 SNHLY and CDR2 FYNNEI. The V end lost 8 bases, the J end lost 1 base, and 17 bases lay between the germline ends. CDR3 length equals 15 residues.

The V and J genes are TRBV28 and TRBJ2-4; 7 nucleotides align to TRBD2. Germline CDR1 reads MDHEN; CDR2 reads SYDVKM. V lost 6 bases to trimming and J lost 0 bases; unmatched junction nucleotides: 14. The CDR3 length is 18 residues. CDR3 sequence: CASRVAGRDYLAKNIQYF. The CDR3 coding sequence is TGTGCCAGCAGGGTAGCGGGCAGGGATTATCTAGCCAAAAACATTCAGTACTTC.

J is TRBJ2-1 and V is TRBV5-1; D is ambiguous. The CDR3 totals 15 residues. V lost 3 bases and J lost 8, with 18 bases in between. CDR1 is SGHRS and CDR2 is YFSETQ in the germline V gene. The CDR3 DNA is TGCGCCAGCAGCTGGCGAGCGCTGGGTAACGATGAGCAGTTCTTC. It yields the protein CASSWRALGNDEQFF.

This clone was counted a single time. V and J are TRBV28 and TRBJ1-1, with unresolved D. The length of the CDR3 is 15 residues. CDR1 is MDHEN, CDR2 SYDVKM, per germline. V gave up 2 bases and J gave up 0 bases, with 10 bases separating them. For the CDR3, the DNA is TGTGCCAGCAGTTTAGGAGCCAGCATGAACACTGAAGCTTTCTTT. It codes for CASSLGASMNTEAFF.

This clone was counted once. The chain recombines TRBV7-2 with TRBJ1-1; TRBD1 aligns across 7 bases. Germline trimming cut 5 bases from V and 1 base from J; bases unmatched to any gene: 4. The V gene's germline CDR1 is SGHTA and CDR2 FQGNSA. This CDR3 contains 14 residues. Here the CDR3 reads CASSPRDRNTEAFF. DNA for the CDR3: TGTGCCAGCAGCCCGAGGGACAGGAACACTGAAGCTTTCTTT. The whole variable domain, filled in from reference TRBV7-2 and TRBJ1-1, reads GAGVSQSPSNKVTEKGKDVELRCDPISGHTALYWYRQSLGQGLEFLIYFQGNSAPDKSGLPSDRFSAERTGGSVSTLTIQRTQQEDSAVYLCASSPRDRNTEAFFGQGTRLTVV.

This chain links TRBV4-1 with TRBJ2-3, with D hard to call. Trimming pared 0 bases from V and 0 bases from J, leaving 16 bases between. Germline lookup yields CDR1 MGHRA and CDR2 YSYEKL. The CDR3 runs 18 residues. The CDR3 loop reads CASSQDARLVTSTDTQYF. DNA of the CDR3: TGCGCCAGCAGCCAAGATGCTAGGCTAGTAACTAGCACAGATACGCAGTATTTT.

This chain connects TRBV19 to TRBJ1-1; 8 bases are shared with TRBD1. With 7 bases clipped from V and 4 bases from J, the junction kept 5 bases outside the gene matches. CDR3 length: 13 amino acids. The V gene's germline CDR1 is LNHDA and CDR2 SQIVND (reference sequence). CDR3 protein: CASIKTGATEAFF. The CDR3 DNA follows: TGTGCCAGTATCAAGACAGGGGCCACTGAAGCTTTCTTT.

This clone occurred a few times. The genes are TRBV19 and TRBJ2-7; 13 positions agree with TRBD2. V lost 10 bases, J lost 6 bases, and 6 bases stayed unmatched. This CDR3 has 13 amino acids. Germline CDR1 reads LNHDA; CDR2 reads SQIVND (reference sequence). In nucleotides, the CDR3 is TGTGCCACCAGACTAGCGGGAGGCCCCGAGCAGTACTTC. Encoded protein: CATRLAGGPEQYF.

This rearrangement joins TRBV24-1 to TRBJ1-4; 7 bases align to TRBD1. Germline V CDR1 and CDR2: KGHDR, SFDVKD. V was pared by 1 base and J by 4 bases, with 2 bases of the junction left unmatched. The CDR3 covers 15 residues. CDR3 nucleotide sequence: TGTGCCACCAGTGATTTCCGGGACAGTAATGAAAAACTGTTTTTT. Its translation: CATSDFRDSNEKLFF.

V is TRBV15 and J is TRBJ2-7; 9 bases agree with TRBD1. V gave up 8 bases and J gave up 0 bases; unmatched junction bases: 5. Germline CDR1 LNHNV, CDR2 YYDKDF (reference sequence). This CDR3 contains 14 residues. The CDR3 spells CATSDRGLSYEQYF. For the CDR3, the DNA is TGTGCCACCTCGGACAGGGGCCTCTCCTACGAGCAGTACTTC.

V usage is TRBV30 and J usage is TRBJ1-2, with a tentative D call TRBD1 (5 bases). V gave up 2 bases and J gave up 7 bases, with 14 bases separating them. The CDR3 has 13 amino acids. CDR1 and CDR2 (germline): GTSNPN, SVGIG (reference sequence). The CDR3 DNA reads as TGTGCCTGGAGTCGCCCCGCAGGGTCTGGCTACACCTTC. Amino acid sequence: CAWSRPAGSGYTF.

This clone occurred a few times. This sequence joins TRBV7-9 and TRBJ1-1; D is perhaps TRBD1 (5 bases). Germline lookup yields CDR1 SEHNR and CDR2 FQNEAQ (reference sequence). Trimming cost V 10 bases and J 3 bases, with 12 bases left between them. The CDR3 runs 12 residues. CDR3 in DNA: TGTGCCACCGACCGGGGGTACACTGAAGCTTTCTTT. It translates to CATDRGYTEAFF. The full variable domain, with the rest looked up from reference TRBV7-9 and TRBJ1-1, is DTGVSQNPRHKITKRGQNVTFRCDPISEHNRLYWYRQTLGQGPEFLTYFQNEAQLEKSRLLSDRFSAERPKGSFSTLEIQRTEQGDSAMYLCATDRGYTEAFFGQGTRLTVV.

The chain carries TRBV5-1 and TRBJ1-1; TRBD1 aligns across 7 bases. V dropped 4 bases and J dropped 0; count of bases not matched to a gene: 3. The CDR3 covers 14 residues. Germline assignment: CDR1 SGHRS and CDR2 YFSETQ. CDR3 loop: CASSGTGVNTEAFF. CDR3 nucleotide sequence: TGCGCCAGCAGCGGCACAGGGGTGAACACTGAAGCTTTCTTT.

The V call is TRBV5-1, the J call TRBJ1-2, with TRBD1 matching 7 bases. J was trimmed by 4 bases and V by 2 bases; bases with no gene match: 8. CDR1 is SGHRS and CDR2 is YFSETQ in the germline V gene. This CDR3 is built from 15 residues. DNA for the CDR3: TGCGCCAGCAGCTTCGACCCAGGGGGGAGCTATGGCTACACCTTC. This translates into CASSFDPGGSYGYTF.

The chain joins TRBV9 to TRBJ1-1; D gene unclear. This CDR3 spans 15 amino acids. Trimming took 1 base from V and 1 from J, leaving 11 bases between them. Per the germline V gene, CDR1 is SGDLS and CDR2 is YYNGEE. The CDR3 bases are TGTGCCAGCAGCGTAAGCCATGGAGGGAACACTGAAGCTTTCTTT. It codes for CASSVSHGGNTEAFF.

This clone occurred a few times. The chain joins TRBV2 to TRBJ1-6; unclear D gene. The CDR3 runs 13 residues. Looked up from germline, CDR1 is SNHLY and CDR2 is FYNNEI. V was clipped by 11 bases and J by 3 bases, with 11 bases between them. Here the CDR3 DNA reads TGTGCCGGCGGGCAAGACTATAATTCACCCCTCCACTTT. This codes for CAGGQDYNSPLHF.

The chain links TRBV5-1 to TRBJ2-3; D is ambiguous. V was shortened by 0 bases and J by 1 base, with 15 bases between the two germline ends. Germline assignment: CDR1 SGHRS and CDR2 YFSETQ. The CDR3 has 17 amino acids. The CDR3 protein is CASSLVPRQAGTDTQYF. The CDR3 coding sequence is TGCGCCAGCAGCTTGGTACCCCGGCAGGCAGGCACAGATACGCAGTATTTT. The whole variable domain, remainder taken from reference TRBV5-1 and TRBJ2-3, is KAGVTQTPRYLIKTRGQQVTLSCSPISGHRSVSWYQQTPGQGLQFLFEYFSETQRNKGNFPGRFSGRQFSNSRSEMNVSTLELGDSALYLCASSLVPRQAGTDTQYFGPGTRLTVL.